This T cell receptor (beta chain) was retrieved from a study of regulatory and conventional T cells in RAG deficiency. Findings of the study overall: Omenn CD25-high CD127-low cells may be activated cells, not true Tregs. Omenn patients showed >85% Treg-Tconv overlap and shorter CDR3 lengths.

The CDR3 consists of 12 residues. CDR1 and CDR2 (germline): GTSNPN, SVGIG (reference sequence). V lost 5 bases and J lost 0, with 7 bases in between. Assay used: immunoSEQ multiplex PCR; TCRdb lists only in-frame clones, some missing. The data show fewer than 35,000 clones, with about 88% seen just once and approximately 15% held by the top ten. Points on this clone: Its antigen is undetermined.

These same data were also listed under a study on regulatory T cells. That report notes: The primer mix had 52 TRBV and 13 TRBJ primers. Skewed V and J usage and few unique V-J pairs marked patient repertoires, most in Tregs.

This clonotype was obtained from a human donor in good health. Sequencing was done on a sample of CD8+ T cells sorted from blood. The chain carries TRBV30 and TRBJ1-1; no reliable D call. The CDR3 here is CAWGRMNTEAFF. The CDR3 DNA follows: TGTGCCTGGGGCAGGATGAACACTGAAGCTTTCTTT.